This T cell receptor beta chain was recovered during a study of radiotherapy plus CTLA-4 blockade in lung cancer. Study background: Objective responses occurred in roughly 20% of patients; roughly 31% had disease control.

Only in-frame clones appear in the TCRdb table, and some are missing; sequencing was by immunoSEQ multiplex PCR. The top ten clones hold 8.5% to 14% of a sample with about 49,000 clones, 65% to 85% of them seen once. This CDR3 has 15 amino acids. The V segment lost 11 bases and the J segment 2 bases; nucleotides outside the gene matches: 8. Germline V lookup: CDR1 MNHNS, CDR2 SASEGT. Focal radiation plus CTLA-4 blockade with ipilimumab was administered to patients who had chemo-refractory metastatic non-small-cell lung cancer. Regarding this clone: Antigen: not known.

Whole-study results and caveats: Peripheral blood showed expansion of tumor-derived TCR clones after radiotherapy and ipilimumab.

The sequencing here drew on peripheral blood, taken from a patient treated with radiotherapy plus ipilimumab. This receptor was taken from a human donor with non-small cell lung cancer who had stable disease on radiotherapy plus ipilimumab. The chain is built from TRBV6-1 and TRBJ2-3, with 12 bases lining up with TRBD1. In nucleotides, the CDR3 is TGTGCCGGGGACAGGGGGCCCCTCTACACAGATACGCAGTATTTT. As protein: CAGDRGPLYTDTQYF.